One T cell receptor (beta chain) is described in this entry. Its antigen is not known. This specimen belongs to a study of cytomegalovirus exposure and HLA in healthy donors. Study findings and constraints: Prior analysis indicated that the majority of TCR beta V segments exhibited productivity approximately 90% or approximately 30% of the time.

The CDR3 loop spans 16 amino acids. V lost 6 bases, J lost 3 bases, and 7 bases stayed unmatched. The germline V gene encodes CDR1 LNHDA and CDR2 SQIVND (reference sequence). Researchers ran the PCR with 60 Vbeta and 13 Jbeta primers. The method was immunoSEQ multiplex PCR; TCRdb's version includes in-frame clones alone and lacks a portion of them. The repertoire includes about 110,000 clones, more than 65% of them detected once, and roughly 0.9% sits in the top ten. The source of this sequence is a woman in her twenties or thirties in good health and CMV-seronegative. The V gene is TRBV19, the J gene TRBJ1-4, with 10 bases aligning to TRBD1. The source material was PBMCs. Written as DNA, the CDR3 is TGTGCCAGTAGCGATCGACAGGGGGCCTCTAATGAAAAACTGTTTTTT. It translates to CASSDRQGASNEKLFF.